This TCR beta chain was profiled in a study of shared clonotypes between healthy human individuals. Findings and caveats of the study: When naive CD4 clonotypes were compared across four donors, about 4.8% were shared.

The CDR3 loop spans 14 amino acids. Deletions cut 8 bases from V and 7 bases from J, with 15 bases between. Germline lookup yields CDR1 SNHLY and CDR2 FYNNEI. Details on this clone: The antigen is not known.

Assay runs were performed at deep level. Here immunoSEQ multiplex PCR was the method, and the copy in TCRdb shows in-frame clones only, minus some. The sample lists about 2.3 million clones, approximately 90% seen once, with roughly 0.34% in the top ten. Sample: naive CD4+ T cells from PBMCs. As for subset: CD45RA+ positively selected. The chain recombines TRBV2 with TRBJ1-6; D gene unclear. The receptor was isolated from a man between 18 and 29 years old in good health. Some clones in this sample may be carry-over from other donors' samples. CDR3 sequence: CASQNLGLNSPLHF. The CDR3 bases are TGTGCCAGCCAAAATTTAGGACTCAATTCACCCCTCCACTTT.